Sequencing of this T cell receptor (beta chain) was carried out in a study of cytomegalovirus exposure and HLA in healthy donors. As for this clone: Its target is unknown.

This CDR3 is built from 13 residues. V shed 10 bases, J shed 6 bases, and the junction held 8 bases outside the gene matches. From germline, CDR1 is MNHNS and CDR2 SASEGT. Overall study results and limits: Earlier results showed most TCR beta V segments being productive about 87% or about 30% of the time. What a later analysis reportedly showed was that an Asian-associated ancestry cluster had fewer N-insertions than the approximately 720-donor mean.

The PCR made use of 60 Vbeta and 13 Jbeta primers. TCRdb's copy holds only in-frame clones and misses some; the assay was immunoSEQ multiplex PCR. The table records 180,000 or so clones, around 80% of them present only once. The specimen was PBMCs. The genes are TRBV6-1 and TRBJ1-4, with TRBD1 matching 7 bases. The clonotype comes from a woman in her twenties or thirties in good health and CMV-seronegative. CDR3 sequence: CATSRGTDEKLFF. The CDR3 DNA follows: TGTGCCACCTCCCGGGGGACAGATGAAAAACTGTTTTTT.